Below are 7 T cell receptor beta chains sequenced from a single sample in a study of cytomegalovirus exposure and HLA in healthy donors. PCR was performed using 60 Vbeta and 13 Jbeta primers. The method was immunoSEQ multiplex PCR; TCRdb's version includes in-frame clones alone and lacks a portion of them. The sample records 55,000 to 75,000 clones, 74% being singletons. Sequencing was performed on PBMCs. These receptors originate from a human donor in good health.

V gene TRBV30 combines with J gene TRBJ1-2; 7 bases match TRBD1. This CDR3 is built from 13 residues. Germline lookup yields CDR1 GTSNPN and CDR2 SVGIG (reference sequence). Germline trimming cut 0 bases from V and 6 bases from J; bases unmatched to any gene: 4. Here the CDR3 DNA reads TGTGCCTGGAGTGTGACAGGGTGGAATGGCTACACCTTC. Its protein product is CAWSVTGWNGYTF.

This sequence joins TRBV10-3 and TRBJ2-7; weak D call: TRBD1 (5 bases). The V gene lost 4 bases and the J gene lost 6 bases, with 10 bases spanning the gap. Germline V gene lookup returns CDR1 ENHRY and CDR2 SYGVKD. This CDR3 region has 12 residues. The CDR3 DNA follows: TGTGCCATCAGTGGGACAAGCTCCGAGCAGTACTTC. Protein product: CAISGTSSEQYF.

This rearrangement joins TRBV23-1 to TRBJ1-5, with TRBD1 identical over 8 bases. TRBV23-1 is an open reading frame whose function is uncertain. Germline trimming cut 3 bases from V and 6 bases from J; bases unmatched to any gene: 7. The CDR3 covers 15 residues. The DNA for the CDR3 is TGCGCCAGCAGTCAGCCGGACAGGGAGGGTCAGCCCCAGCATTTT. It codes for CASSQPDREGQPQHF.

V gene TRBV2 combines with J gene TRBJ2-7; a possible D gene is TRBD1 (6 bases). Trimming shortened V by 5 bases and J by 6 bases, and 14 bases separated the two germline ends. The germline CDR1 and CDR2 sequences are SNHLY and FYNNEI. The CDR3 is 13 amino acids. CDR3 sequence reads: CASSRMEGGEQYF. The DNA for the CDR3 is TGTGCCAGCAGTCGAATGGAAGGGGGCGAGCAGTACTTC.

This clone was recorded only once. The V gene is TRBV10-3, the J gene TRBJ1-1; possibly TRBD1 for D (5 bases). The CDR3 is made up of 15 amino acids. Per the germline V gene, CDR1 is ENHRY and CDR2 is SYGVKD. V gave up 6 bases and J gave up 0 bases, with 14 bases separating them. The CDR3 DNA sequence: TGTGCCATCAGAGTTGACAGTTTCATGAACACTGAAGCTTTCTTT. It yields the protein CAIRVDSFMNTEAFF.

The genes are TRBV15 and TRBJ2-7; weak D call: TRBD2 (6 bases). Looked up from germline, CDR1 is LNHNV and CDR2 is YYDKDF (reference sequence). CDR3 length: 15 amino acids. Trimming removed 0 bases from V and 4 bases from J, with 13 bases in between. Here the CDR3 DNA reads TGTGCCACCAGCAGAGATTGGGGGACTTTGTACGAGCAGTACTTC. Encoded protein: CATSRDWGTLYEQYF.

The rearrangement uses TRBV25-1 and TRBJ1-2; D uncertain. Trimming took off 4 bases at V and 13 bases at J, with 16 bases between the two ends. This CDR3 spans 12 amino acids. Germline V gene data show CDR1 as MGHDK and CDR2 as SYGVNS. CDR3 DNA: TGTGCCAGCAGTGCGGGGTCCTCATGGTCCACCTTC. It specifies CASSAGSSWSTF.